This T cell receptor beta chain is drawn from a study of vaccination and CD4 T cells after COVID-19 (dated by TCRdb to about 2022). Context from the whole study: Convalescent patients had a positive SARS-CoV-2 result on nasal swab PCR, and of these patients, some ten had mild disease and one had severe disease. The convalescent cohort comprised six males and four females, including two Hispanic individuals, seven Caucasians, two Asians and one multiracial person. Participants received two doses of either the Pfizer-BioNTech BNT162b2 vaccine (n=8) or the Moderna mRNA-1273 vaccine (n=2). Post-COVID blood samples from convalescent patients were collected a median of around 100 days after diagnosis, with a range of 35 to 161 days. Post-vaccine blood samples were taken a median of about 70 days after the second vaccine dose, with a range of roughly 14 to 241 days. Overlapping spike peptide pools from SARS-CoV-2 and from the common cold coronaviruses HCoV-NL63, HCoV-OC43 and HCoV-229E were used as culture stimuli. In control cultures, a CEFX viral epitope pool was used as positive control, an HIV-1 Nef peptide pool was used as negative control, or no peptide was added. The spike-specific CD4+ TCR repertoire was compared before and after mRNA vaccination in under 11 COVID-19 convalescent patients and a handful of infection-naive healthy vaccine recipients.

The study at large found these results: Among the post-vaccine SARS-CoV-2-reactive clones in convalescent patients, a median approximately 90% showed up only after vaccination, which suggests vaccine-specific priming. The number of convalescent patients in the study was relatively small, and the study did not examine early timepoints following natural infection. An increase in the median number of SARS-CoV-2-reactive clonotypes from some 20 after infection to 35 to 40 after vaccination was observed, but the change was not found to be significant. In convalescent patients, nearly all vaccine-specific clones (304 of 307) were found to be mono-reactive for SARS-CoV-2 spike rather than cross-reactive with common cold coronaviruses.

Library preparation was by PCR. At the Johns Hopkins FTIC core, DNA from the cultured CD4+ T cells underwent TCR sequencing with the Oncomine TCR Beta short-read assay. Genomic DNA was extracted from the cultured CD4+ T cells with the QIAamp micro DNA kit. Oncomine TCR Beta libraries made from cultured CD4+ T cells were pooled using unique dual indexes and sequenced on an Illumina iSeq 100. On the authors' methods: Non-productive sequences were removed, and CDR3s that did not start with C, did not end with F or W, or were shorter than 7 amino acids were discarded. The MANAFEST web application was used to identify antigen-specific clonotypes by comparing peptide-stimulated wells against reference wells and other culture wells. Positive clones required FDR below 0.05, an odds ratio above 5, and productive frequency above 0.1% in at least two of three replicate wells. Clonotypes that were significantly expanded in both SARS-CoV-2 spike wells and at least one common cold coronavirus spike condition were defined as cross-reactive. Using R version 3.6.1, CDR3 homology was evaluated through Levenshtein distances (stringdist) along with unrooted phylogenetic trees (ape). TCRdb applied fastp at Q25 and MiXCR to the public reads, then kept only in-frame beta chains. CDR3 protein sequences are deduplicated, and each keeps its most common genes and DNA. TCRdb's processing, not the authors', yielded these V and J calls. Recorded for this sample are some 11,000 distinct CDR3 sequences; around a third of them occurred a single time. Jointly, the top ten make up about 13% of the sample.

Including the terminal cysteine and phenylalanine, the CDR3 comprises 15 residues. Only the CDR3 DNA is retained, 45 bases long and in frame from the first base. V is pared back by 5 bases and J by 1 base, with 12 bases lying between the germline termini. CDR1 SGHTA and CDR2 FQGNSA were looked up in the germline V gene. This clonotype has only a few counts. The antigen it binds to is not known. The sample holds no much larger clone one base away, and base qualities are not on file. Taken with the paper, the label for treatment or condition translates to: roughly ten-day PBMC culture with coronavirus spike peptide pools or control peptides (ViraFEST assay). The ViraFEST assay, used in the study, expanded antigen-specific T cells with peptide pools and then identified the expanded clonotypes through TCR sequencing. The convalescent patients' positive SARS-CoV-2 PCR tests fell between March and December 2020, which was before the Alpha, Beta and Delta variants emerged in the United States. Each well held 2.2 million or so PBMCs cultured in IMDM containing about 5% human AB serum and roughly 9.7 IU/ml IL-2, with about 9.1 ug/ml peptide pools added. On days 3 and 7, half of the culture medium was replaced with fresh IL-2-containing medium. Once the cells had been in culture for less than 12 days, the EasySep CD4+ T cell isolation kit was used to isolate CD4+ T cells by negative selection. Ficoll-Paque Plus gradient centrifugation was used to isolate PBMCs from whole blood, and the isolated PBMCs were then either used fresh or cryopreserved at -140C. Each culture condition was generally run in triplicate wells.

The rearranged chain carries TRBV7-2 and TRBJ1-5; the best D guess is TRBD1, with 5 bases matching. The sequence was collected from a human donor who had recovered from COVID-19. Source: CD4+ T cells from blood, cultured in vitro, taken after SARS-CoV-2 vaccination. In nucleotides, the sequence is TGTGCCAGCAGCCTGGCCGGGGGGAGCAATCAGCCCCAGCATTTT. This translates into CASSLAGGSNQPQHF.